The T cell receptor beta chain under discussion was sequenced for a study of cytomegalovirus exposure and HLA in healthy donors. V lost 0 bases, J lost 6 bases, and 21 bases lay in between. Germline loops: CDR1 LNHDA, CDR2 SQIVND (reference sequence). The CDR3 covers 18 residues. The PCR employed 60 Vbeta primers together with 13 Jbeta primers. The protocol was immunoSEQ multiplex PCR, while the TCRdb copy is restricted to in-frame clones and leaves out a portion. The sample holds some 130,000 clones, 75% to 85% seen once. The origin of this receptor is a female donor in good health and CMV-seronegative. The genes are TRBV19 and TRBJ2-1, with D perhaps TRBD1 (5 bases). Sequencing was performed on PBMCs. In nucleotides, the CDR3 is TGTGCCAGTAGTATAGATCCGGCCTGGGCTTATGGGGCCAATGAGCAGTTCTTC. This encodes CASSIDPAWAYGANEQFF.